This T cell receptor beta chain was retrieved from a study of cytomegalovirus exposure and HLA in healthy donors (dated by TCRdb to the late 2010s). For the wider study: According to an earlier analysis of a few hundred of the donors, some 170 million T cells yielded over 100 million unique TCR beta sequences and approximately 300 Gb of sequence data. All discovery cohort repertoires had been generated using a single sequencing platform. Rather than drawing on any new phenotypic data, the later analysis identified candidate immune exposures from TCR beta sequences and the way those sequences occurred across donors. Roughly five DR-DQ haplotypes were handled as single units for association and clustering, since linkage in the cohort was strong. Both class I and class II loci were covered by HLA typing, at four-digit resolution. A later genetic analysis used genome-wide SNP genotypes for about 60% of the roughly 700 donors, treating that subset as a discovery cohort. A later analysis re-analyzed previously published TCR beta repertoires from 666 donors and added high-resolution HLA genotyping to study TCR occurrence patterns. A separate validation cohort of roughly 110 different subjects was used in addition to the approximately 670-subject first cohort. The study aimed to test whether cataloging public T cell receptors could reveal signatures of past pathogen exposure. To predict cytomegalovirus infection status, the study brought together high-throughput TCR immunosequencing, statistical association of individual TCRs with disease status, and machine learning. The study profiled the T cell repertoires of 550 to 700 subjects by immunosequencing and related them to cytomegalovirus serostatus. The number of donors typed differed by locus, with about 629-630 for A, B, C, DRB1 and DQB1, more than 500 for DQA1, 606 for DPA1, and 472 for DPB1. To decide whether each TCR beta V gene segment behaved as functional or pseudogenic, an earlier analysis of some 600 of the donors relied on high-throughput TCR beta sequencing. Donor age, sex, ethnicity and CMV serostatus were collected together with the repertoire data. An early release covering just under 650 HLA-typed donors comprised approximately 290 gigabases of sequencing data and 85 million to 100 million unique TCR sequences. Among the roughly 380 genotyped donors, approximately 76% belonged to the genetic ancestry cluster associated with self-reported Caucasian donors. Among several hundred genotyped donors of the cohort, an average of approximately 240,000 unique TCR beta nucleotide sequences was sequenced per donor, of which 15% to 20% were non-productive.

This clone was recorded a few times. The antigen it binds to is not known. Base quality data are lacking; no much larger clone is found one base away. The cohort comprised some 680 healthy bone marrow donors. Cohort members were all nominally healthy when sampled, although unrecorded immune exposures were likely present. The donor tested CMV seropositive, placing the donor among the approximately 290 seropositive members of the cohort. A peripheral blood sample was provided by each donor, and peripheral blood mononuclear cells were used for TCR beta sequencing. The Qiagen DNeasy Blood Extraction Kit was used to extract genomic DNA from the blood cell samples. The library came from the immunoSEQ multiplex PCR assay. For the multiplex PCR, a mixture combining 60 forward primers for TCR Vbeta segments and 13 reverse primers for TCR Jbeta segments was used. A multiplex PCR assay on genomic DNA amplified the CDR3 region of rearranged TCR beta genes. The Illumina HiSeq System was used to sequence the amplified TCR beta libraries as 87-base-pair reads. The study's processing was this. A later analysis tallied tens of millions of unique TCR beta chains across the approximately 670 repertoires, and around 9.9 million of those chains were shared by two or more donors. To remove PCR and sequencing errors, raw reads were error-corrected and collapsed into unique sequences using a nearest-neighbor algorithm that merged closely related sequences. V, D and J gene segments were assigned by aligning CDR3 sequences to IMGT reference sequences. For a sequence to be retained, a match of at least six nucleotides to both a V gene segment and a J gene segment was required. Rearrangements were called productive when the CDR3 lacked stop codons and stayed in frame with V and J; all others were non-productive. CDR3 was defined according to IMGT convention as the region running from the second conserved V-encoded cysteine to the conserved J-encoded phenylalanine. Sequences without an unambiguous match to a single V gene segment were excluded from the earlier analysis of about 600 of the donors. An earlier analysis of fewer than 750 of the donors classified V segments as functional when productive rearrangements were above 56.7% and as segregating when the standard deviation between donors was above 5%. A statistical classification framework was built for diagnosing cytomegalovirus status from the catalog of TCR beta chain sequences. V and J gene assignment, in a later analysis, came from comparing TCR nucleotide sequences with IMGT/GENE-DB human TR gene sequences. The TCRdist pipeline was used in a later analysis to assign CDR3 sequences and most-parsimonious VDJ recombination scenarios. In a later analysis, each TCR beta chain was defined by its CDR3 amino acid sequence together with its V-gene family, and reads lacking a unique V-gene family were excluded. To address suspected cross-contamination and a sequencing artifact, a later analysis removed under 600 highly shared, low-generation-probability nucleotide sequences. A later analysis calculated a clonal expansion index for each public chain from normalized within-repertoire ranks of inferred template counts. In a later analysis, generation probabilities were computed using a VDJ recombination model fitted to out-of-frame rearrangements, and the results were checked against IGoR. In a later analysis, TCR-TCR, TCR-HLA and TCR-CMV co-occurrence was scored with hypergeometric tests, and a repertoire-size bias correction was applied to TCR pairs. A later analysis estimated false discovery rates by permuting HLA or CMV assignments 20 times. In a later analysis, co-occurring TCRs were grouped using DBSCAN, with TCRdist sequence similarity added in when clustering inside HLA-allele-positive subsets. Co-occurrence clustering excluded repertoires with fewer than 30,000 or more than 120,000 public chains, plus five with anomalous nucleotide sharing. Here the immuneACCESS table is served through TCRdb, limited to in-frame sequences with V and J called. Missing clones are a known gap in these copies; in checked studies unresolved V genes cover under half, and the rest lacks a known reason. D and trimming come from the DNA, and the V and J calls and clone size come from that table. The sample has tens of thousands of clones on record, roughly 80% of them singletons. Together, the top ten hold approximately 4.2% of the sample.

CDR1 and CDR2, looked up from the germline V gene (reference sequence), are LNHDA and SQIVND. Ends trimmed: V by 2 bases, J by 7 bases; bases unmatched to a gene: 8. Inclusive of the bounding cysteine and phenylalanine, the CDR3 is 15 residues long. Only CDR3 DNA remains: 45 bases, in frame from the first base. General conclusions and limits of the study: It was suggested by the authors that the approach could potentially be generalized to other disease states and immunological phenotypes. A further reported finding was that TCR beta sequences accurately predicted the HLA-A and HLA-B alleles for most subjects in the first cohort. A later analysis associated roughly 17,000 TCR beta sequences with specific HLA alleles at a false discovery rate of 0.05. A few of the identified cytomegalovirus-associated TCR beta chains were confirmed in vitro to be specific for cytomegalovirus antigens. This cohort had only TCR beta chains sequenced, and the lack of alpha or paired-chain data limited which features could be detected. In a later analysis, most CMV-associated TCR beta chains were found to appear HLA-restricted, with HLA associations seemingly driven largely by CMV exposure. Sequencing depth was assumed to be roughly uniform across donors in the presence/absence analyses, though that assumption may not hold. Several of the top co-occurrence clusters appeared to be linked to parvovirus B19, influenza, CMV and Epstein-Barr virus, according to a later analysis. In a later analysis, the rate of TCR association differed among HLA loci, with DRB1 alleles having the most associated TCRs and HLA-C alleles having the fewest. Because HLA typing was missing for some donors at each locus, association tests included only the typed subset. A group of highly shared sequence variants was considered likely to be a technical artifact of the sequencing pipeline. Because counts were too low, roughly 17 rarely observed V segments, including chromosome 9 orphons, were left out of the earlier analysis of some 600 of the donors. In the study, about 150 TCR beta chains were listed as associated with cytomegalovirus. Compared with equally common non-associated chains, HLA-associated TCR beta chains in a later analysis were more clonally expanded and had lower generation probabilities. Compared with the roughly 670-donor mean, donors in an Asian-associated ancestry cluster had fewer N-insertions in productive TCRs, according to a later genetic analysis. When HLA alleles, especially DR and DQ, strongly co-occurred, attributing TCR associations to individual alleles was difficult. An earlier analysis of around 540 of the donors showed that most TCR beta V segments appeared in productive rearrangements either about 87% or about 30% of the time, which broadly matched IMGT annotations. Some IMGT-functional V segments, including TRBV6-2 and TRBV6-3, could not be told apart with the 87-base-pair reads, so those segments were excluded. The classifier was reported to diagnose cytomegalovirus status with high specificity and sensitivity in both the original and validation cohorts. While some public TCRs were present in many individuals, most TCR sequences turned up only very rarely across donors. Immune exposure information for the cohort was limited to CMV serostatus. An association between a missense DCLRE1C variant and V-gene and J-gene trimming of TCR beta chains was found in a later genetic analysis and replicated in an independent cohort. Linkage disequilibrium might explain the correlated functional status among segregating V segments, but an unknown experimental factor could not be excluded.

The sequencing input was PBMCs. This clonotype was obtained from a woman between 40 and 55 years old in good health and CMV-seropositive. The rearranged segments are TRBV19 and TRBJ1-2, and TRBD1 aligns with 9 junction nucleotides. The CDR3 region reads CASSIPGQGITGYTF. The nucleotide sequence reads as follows: TGTGCCAGTAGTATACCCGGACAGGGGATCACTGGCTACACCTTC.